The 20 T cell receptor beta chains reported below all come from one sample, sequenced in a study of T cell responses to AZD1222 COVID-19 vaccine. TCRdb's copy holds only in-frame clones and misses some; the assay was immunoSEQ multiplex PCR. Seen here are under 130,000 clones, 87% observed once, and the top ten hold around 2.3%. The specimen was peripheral blood, collected 28 days after the second AZD1222 dose. These receptors came from an adult who received the AZD1222 COVID-19 vaccine.

The V gene is TRBV18, the J gene TRBJ1-1, with 8 nucleotides matching TRBD1. This CDR3 region has 14 residues. CDR1 is KGHSH, CDR2 LQKENI, per germline. V lost 3 bases to trimming and J lost 4 bases; unmatched junction nucleotides: 4. As DNA, the CDR3 is TGTGCCAGCTCACCTGACAGGGGAGGCACTGAAGCTTTCTTT. This gives the protein CASSPDRGGTEAFF.

The chain has TRBV7-2 and TRBJ1-6, with TRBD1 as a possible D gene (6 bases). Germline V gene lookup returns CDR1 SGHTA and CDR2 FQGNSA. Trimming left V 0 bases short and J 0 bases short, with 15 bases between. The CDR3 covers 19 residues. CDR3 DNA: TGTGCCAGCAGCTTAGCGCTCGGTCAGGGGTCCTCCTATAATTCACCCCTCCACTTT. Its translation: CASSLALGQGSSYNSPLHF. The full variable domain, completed using reference TRBV7-2 and TRBJ1-6, is GAGVSQSPSNKVTEKGKDVELRCDPISGHTALYWYRQSLGQGLEFLIYFQGNSAPDKSGLPSDRFSAERTGGSVSTLTIQRTQQEDSAVYLCASSLALGQGSSYNSPLHFGNGTRLTVT.

The chain employs TRBV5-5 and TRBJ2-7; 8 bases align to TRBD2. The CDR3 runs to 16 residues. Germline values: CDR1 SGHKS, CDR2 YYEKEE (reference sequence). After removal of 4 bases from V and 0 bases from J, the junction contained 9 bases not matched to a gene. The CDR3, as DNA: TGTGCCAGCAGCGCCGACCCCGGGACTAGCTCCTACGAGCAGTACTTC. This translates into CASSADPGTSSYEQYF.

This chain links TRBV6-1 with TRBJ2-7; TRBD2 matches at 12 bases. Trimming at V came to 3 bases and at J to 5 bases, leaving 5 bases not matched to a gene. The CDR3 has 15 residues. Germline lookup yields CDR1 MNHNS and CDR2 SASEGT. The CDR3 loop is CASSEVTSGSNEQYF. The CDR3 DNA is TGTGCCAGCAGTGAGGTGACTAGCGGGAGCAACGAGCAGTACTTC.

The chain is built from TRBV7-2 and TRBJ1-1; the D is unclear. Trimming stripped 5 bases from V and 7 bases from J, with 14 bases between. CDR3 length: 13 amino acids. Per the germline V gene, CDR1 is SGHTA and CDR2 is FQGNSA. The CDR3 DNA follows: TGTGCCAGCAGCCCAACGGTGGAGAATGAAGCTTTCTTT. Amino acids: CASSPTVENEAFF.

V and J are TRBV6-5 and TRBJ2-7; 9 nucleotides line up with TRBD1. Germline loops: CDR1 MNHEY, CDR2 SVGAGI. This CDR3 is built from 14 residues. The ends lost 5 bases at V and 4 bases at J; junction bases unmatched: 6. This CDR3 is CASSPTGQGYEQYF. The CDR3 DNA reads TGTGCCAGCAGTCCGACGGGACAGGGTTACGAGCAGTACTTC.

The chain uses TRBV27 and TRBJ2-7, with 11 bases identical to TRBD2. The V and J ends lost 9 bases and 0 bases, in that order; junction bases with no gene match: 7. The length of the CDR3 is 15 residues. Per the germline V gene, CDR1 is MNHEY and CDR2 is SMNVEV (reference sequence). The CDR3 is CASTSGSIHSYEQYF. The CDR3 DNA reads TGTGCCAGTACTAGCGGGAGCATCCACTCCTACGAGCAGTACTTC.

CDR3: CASSYAGNTGELFF. In nucleotides, the CDR3 is TGTGCCAGCAGCTACGCGGGGAACACCGGGGAGCTGTTTTTT. The chain recombines TRBV11-3 with TRBJ2-2, with D possibly TRBD2 on 5 matching bases. The CDR3 contains 14 residues. V was trimmed by 4 bases and J by 1 base, leaving 7 bases between them. The V gene's germline CDR1 is SGHNT and CDR2 YENEEA. Supplemented by reference TRBV11-3 and TRBJ2-2, the full variable domain reads EAGVVQSPRYKIIEKKQPVAFWCNPISGHNTLYWYLQNLGQGPELLIRYENEEAVDDSQLPKDRFSAERLKGVDSTLKIQPAELGDSAVYLCASSYAGNTGELFFGEGSRLTVL.

This clone was recorded only once. The J gene is TRBJ2-5, the V gene TRBV19; D call uncertain. Germline lookup yields CDR1 LNHDA and CDR2 SQIVND (reference sequence). The length of the CDR3 is 14 residues. V lost 2 bases and J 9 bases, leaving 16 bases between the germline ends. The CDR3 loop reads CASSITKGEYPQYF. Here the CDR3 DNA reads TGTGCCAGTAGTATAACTAAGGGTGAATATCCCCAGTACTTC.

As to this clone: One end of the junction varies from germline; a read error may be responsible. This chain uses TRBV19 with TRBJ1-6; D might be TRBD1 (5 bases). The CDR3 is made up of 15 amino acids. The germline gives CDR1 LNHDA, CDR2 SQIVND (reference sequence). CDR3 loop: CASSIGTDYNSPLHF. The CDR3 region has the DNA TGTGCCAGTAGCATAGGGACGGATTATAATTCACCCCTCCACTTT. The whole variable domain, filled in from reference TRBV19 and TRBJ1-6, reads DGGITQSPKYLFRKEGQNVTLSCEQNLNHDAMYWYRQDPGQGLRLIYYSQIVNDFQKGDIAEGYSVSREKKESFPLTVTSAQKNPTAFYLCASSIGTDYNSPLHFGNGTRLTVT.

The chain has TRBV3-1 (or the pseudogene TRBV3-2) and TRBJ1-1; no firm D call. The V end lost 6 bases, the J end lost 5 bases, and 7 bases lay between the germline ends. CDR1 LGHDT and CDR2 YNNKEL come from the germline V gene (reference sequence). The CDR3 extends over 11 amino acids. The CDR3 here is CASRTATEAFF. The DNA for the CDR3 is TGTGCCAGCAGGACTGCGACTGAAGCTTTCTTT.

V and J are TRBV29-1 and TRBJ1-1, with a possible D match to TRBD1 (5 bases). V lost 4 bases to trimming and J lost 0 bases, with 6 bases between them. Germline V CDR1 and CDR2: SQVTM, ANQGSEA. The CDR3 totals 12 residues. The CDR3 here is CSVGGMNTEAFF. The CDR3 DNA is TGCAGCGTTGGGGGGATGAACACTGAAGCTTTCTTT.

This clone was seen more than once but under ten times. V and J are TRBV3-1 (or the pseudogene TRBV3-2) and TRBJ2-1; D is possibly TRBD2 (5 bases). V lost 0 bases, J lost 5 bases, and 11 bases lay in between. Germline CDR1 and CDR2: LGHDT and YNNKEL (reference sequence). This CDR3 region has 15 residues. The CDR3, as DNA: TGTGCCAGCAGCCAAGATCCCAGCGGTAACAATGAGCAGTTCTTC. Translated: CASSQDPSGNNEQFF.

The J gene is TRBJ2-1, the V gene TRBV27; no reliable D call. Germline V gene sequence: CDR1 MNHEY, CDR2 SMNVEV (reference sequence). Trimming removed 8 bases at V and 6 bases at J, with 11 bases between. The CDR3 loop spans 12 amino acids. DNA of the CDR3: TGTGCCAGCGTTTCGGGCGGCAATGAGCAGTTCTTC. Amino acid sequence: CASVSGGNEQFF.

The chain combines TRBV5-1 with TRBJ2-3; 11 nucleotides line up with TRBD2. V shed 4 bases, J shed 2 bases, and the junction held 6 bases outside the gene matches. Germline V gene lookup returns CDR1 SGHRS and CDR2 YFSETQ. The CDR3 runs 16 residues. The CDR3 loop is CASSAQTSGTTDTQYF. CDR3 nucleotides: TGCGCCAGCAGCGCCCAGACTAGCGGGACCACAGATACGCAGTATTTT. The variable domain in full, with the rest retrieved from reference TRBV5-1 and TRBJ2-3, is KAGVTQTPRYLIKTRGQQVTLSCSPISGHRSVSWYQQTPGQGLQFLFEYFSETQRNKGNFPGRFSGRQFSNSRSEMNVSTLELGDSALYLCASSAQTSGTTDTQYFGPGTRLTVL.

In this sample, this clone turned up once. The V call is TRBV13, the J call TRBJ2-3; no firm D call. CDR3 length equals 15 residues. CDR1 is PRHDT and CDR2 is FYEKMQ in the germline V gene (reference sequence). V was trimmed by 3 bases and J by 2 bases, leaving 12 bases between them. DNA for the CDR3: TGTGCCAGCAGCTTTTCGGACCCTTCCACAGATACGCAGTATTTT. The encoded protein is CASSFSDPSTDTQYF.

The chain has TRBV3-1 (or the pseudogene TRBV3-2) and TRBJ1-2; 8 nucleotides line up with TRBD1. This CDR3 spans 15 amino acids. Germline CDR1 and CDR2: LGHDT and YNNKEL (reference sequence). V was pared by 2 bases and J by 6 bases, with 8 bases of the junction left unmatched. DNA of the CDR3: TGTGCCAGCAGCCAAAATGCCGGGACAGGTGATGGCTACACCTTC. Amino acids: CASSQNAGTGDGYTF.

The V and J genes are TRBV11-2 and TRBJ2-3; 7 nucleotides line up with TRBD2. The V segment lost 1 base and the J segment 2 bases; nucleotides outside the gene matches: 6. Germline CDR1 is SGHAT and CDR2 is FQNNGV. There are 16 residues in the CDR3. CDR3 residues: CASSLGPSGDTDTQYF. The DNA for the CDR3 is TGTGCCAGCAGCTTAGGGCCTAGCGGAGACACAGATACGCAGTATTTT.

The chain joins TRBV7-2 to TRBJ1-2; 7 nucleotides line up with TRBD1. V dropped 5 bases and J dropped 4; count of bases not matched to a gene: 19. The CDR3 spans 18 residues. Germline CDR1 is SGHTA and CDR2 is FQGNSA. The CDR3 nucleotides read TGTGCCAGCAGCCCAAGGACAGGCAAGGGTGGATTACCCTATGGCTACACCTTC. This sequence encodes CASSPRTGKGGLPYGYTF.

V and J are TRBV5-4 and TRBJ2-1; D ambiguous. V was trimmed by 6 bases and J by 9 bases, leaving 19 bases between them. Germline V gives CDR1 SGHNT, CDR2 YYREEE (reference sequence). CDR3 length: 14 residues. Here the CDR3 reads CASKVGGLVGEQFF. Written as DNA, the CDR3 is TGTGCCAGCAAAGTGGGCGGTCTAGTCGGTGAGCAGTTCTTC.